This T cell receptor beta chain was retrieved from a study of glioma-infiltrating T cells after dendritic cell vaccination. Study results and limitations: No direct clonality-survival link was found; a diverse polyclonal response may matter.

As to this clone: What it binds is not known.

Per germline, CDR1 SGDLS and CDR2 YYNGEE. The CDR3 has 14 amino acids. V lost 4 bases and J lost 0, with 11 bases in between. Up to about 2 ug genomic DNA was used for TCRB CDR3 amplification. The method was immunoSEQ multiplex PCR; TCRdb's version includes in-frame clones alone and lacks a portion of them. This table holds about 92,000 clones, 85% to 90% found once. The source is a human donor with glioblastoma. The genes are TRBV9 and TRBJ2-7, with a possible D match to TRBD1 (6 bases). Sample: blood, taken before dendritic cell vaccination. DNA for the CDR3: TGTGCCAGCAGCTTCTCAGGGGCCTCCTACGAGCAGTACTTC. Protein sequence: CASSFSGASYEQYF.